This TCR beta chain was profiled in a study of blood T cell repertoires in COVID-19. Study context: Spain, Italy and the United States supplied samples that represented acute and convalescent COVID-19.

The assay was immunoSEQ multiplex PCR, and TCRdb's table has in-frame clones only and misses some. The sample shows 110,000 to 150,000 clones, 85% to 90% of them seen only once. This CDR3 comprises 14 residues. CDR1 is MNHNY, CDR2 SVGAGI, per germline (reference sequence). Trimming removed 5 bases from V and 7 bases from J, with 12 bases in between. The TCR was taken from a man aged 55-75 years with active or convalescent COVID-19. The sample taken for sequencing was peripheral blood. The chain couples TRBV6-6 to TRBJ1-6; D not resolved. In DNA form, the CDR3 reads TGTGCCAGCAGTAGCCACCTTTGGAATTCACCCCTCCACTTT. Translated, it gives CASSSHLWNSPLHF.